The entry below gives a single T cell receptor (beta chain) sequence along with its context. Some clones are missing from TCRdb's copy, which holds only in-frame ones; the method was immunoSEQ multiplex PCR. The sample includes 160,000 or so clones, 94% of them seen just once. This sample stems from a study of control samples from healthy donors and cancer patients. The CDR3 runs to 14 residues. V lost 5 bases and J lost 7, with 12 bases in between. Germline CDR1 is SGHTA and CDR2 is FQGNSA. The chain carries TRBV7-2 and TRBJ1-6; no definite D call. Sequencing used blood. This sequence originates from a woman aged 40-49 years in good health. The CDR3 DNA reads TGTGCCAGCAGCACTGCGCCTAGGAATTCACCCCTCCACTTT. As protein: CASSTAPRNSPLHF.